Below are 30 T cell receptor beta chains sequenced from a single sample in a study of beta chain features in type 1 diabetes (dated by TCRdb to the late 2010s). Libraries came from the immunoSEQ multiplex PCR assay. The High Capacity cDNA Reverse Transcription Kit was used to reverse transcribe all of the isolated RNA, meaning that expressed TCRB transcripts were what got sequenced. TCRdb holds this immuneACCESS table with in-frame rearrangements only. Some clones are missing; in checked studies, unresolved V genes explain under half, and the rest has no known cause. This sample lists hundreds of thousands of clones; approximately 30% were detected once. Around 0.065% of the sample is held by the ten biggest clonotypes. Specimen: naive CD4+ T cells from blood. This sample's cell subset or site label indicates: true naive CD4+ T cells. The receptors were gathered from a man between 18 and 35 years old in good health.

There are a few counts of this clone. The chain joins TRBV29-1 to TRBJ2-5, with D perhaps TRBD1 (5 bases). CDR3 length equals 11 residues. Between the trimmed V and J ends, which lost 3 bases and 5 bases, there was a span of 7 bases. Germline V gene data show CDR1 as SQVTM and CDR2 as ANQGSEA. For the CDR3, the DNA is TGCAGCGTTGACCCAGGGGAGACCCAGTACTTC. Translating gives CSVDPGETQYF.

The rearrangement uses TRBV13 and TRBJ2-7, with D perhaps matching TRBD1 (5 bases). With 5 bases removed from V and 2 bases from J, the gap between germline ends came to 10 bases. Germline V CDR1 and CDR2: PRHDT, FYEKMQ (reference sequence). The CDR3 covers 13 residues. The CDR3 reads CASSPQATYEQYF. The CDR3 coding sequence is TGTGCCAGCAGCCCACAGGCCACCTACGAGCAGTACTTC.

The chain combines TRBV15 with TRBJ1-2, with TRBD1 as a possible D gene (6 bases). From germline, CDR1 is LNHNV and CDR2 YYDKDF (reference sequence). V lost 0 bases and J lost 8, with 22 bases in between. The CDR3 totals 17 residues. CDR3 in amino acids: CATSRDGGAGVVAGYTF. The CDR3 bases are TGTGCCACCAGCAGAGATGGAGGCGCAGGGGTAGTGGCAGGCTACACCTTC.

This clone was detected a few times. CDR3 nucleotides: TGTGCCAGCAGTGGGACACCCTCCTACAATGAGCAGTTCTTC. Its protein product is CASSGTPSYNEQFF. This chain connects TRBV25-1 to TRBJ2-1; TRBD1 might be the D (5 bases). V was shortened by 4 bases and J by 0 bases, with 7 bases between the two germline ends. CDR3 length: 14 amino acids. Looked up from germline, CDR1 is MGHDK and CDR2 is SYGVNS.

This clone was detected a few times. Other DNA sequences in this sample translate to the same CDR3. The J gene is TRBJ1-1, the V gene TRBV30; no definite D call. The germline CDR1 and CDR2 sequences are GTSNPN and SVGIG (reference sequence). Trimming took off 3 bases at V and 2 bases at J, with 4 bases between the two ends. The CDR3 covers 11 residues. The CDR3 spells CAWRPNTEAFF. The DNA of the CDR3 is TGTGCCTGGAGACCAAACACTGAAGCTTTCTTT.

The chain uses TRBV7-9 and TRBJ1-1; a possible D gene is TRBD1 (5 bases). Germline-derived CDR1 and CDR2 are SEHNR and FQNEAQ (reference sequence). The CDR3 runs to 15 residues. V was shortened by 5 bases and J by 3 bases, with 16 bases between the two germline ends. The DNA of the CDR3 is TGTGCCAGCAGCCCACGGAGGGGTAAGGACACTGAAGCTTTCTTT. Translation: CASSPRRGKDTEAFF.

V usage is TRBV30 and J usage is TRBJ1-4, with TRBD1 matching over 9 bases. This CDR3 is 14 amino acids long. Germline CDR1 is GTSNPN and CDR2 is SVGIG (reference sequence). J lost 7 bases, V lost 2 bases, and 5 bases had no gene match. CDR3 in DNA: TGTGCCTGGAGTTTTACAGGGGGCTTTGAAAAACTGTTTTTT. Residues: CAWSFTGGFEKLFF.

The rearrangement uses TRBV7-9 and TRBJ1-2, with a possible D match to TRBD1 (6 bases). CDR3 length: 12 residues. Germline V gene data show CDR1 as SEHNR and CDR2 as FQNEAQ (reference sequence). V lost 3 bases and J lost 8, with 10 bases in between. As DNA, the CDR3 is TGTGCCAGCAGCTTTGTGGACAGCGGCTACACCTTC. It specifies CASSFVDSGYTF.

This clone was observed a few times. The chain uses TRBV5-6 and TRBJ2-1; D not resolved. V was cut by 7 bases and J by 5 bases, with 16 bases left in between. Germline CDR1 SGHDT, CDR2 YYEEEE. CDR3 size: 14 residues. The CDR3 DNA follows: TGTGCCAGCCAAATGGGTCCGGTCGACAATGAGCAGTTCTTC. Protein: CASQMGPVDNEQFF.

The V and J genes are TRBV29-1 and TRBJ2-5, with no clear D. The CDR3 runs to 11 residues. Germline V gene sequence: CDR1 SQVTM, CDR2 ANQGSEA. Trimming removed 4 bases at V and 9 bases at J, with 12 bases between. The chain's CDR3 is CSVVLAPAQYF. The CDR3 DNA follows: TGCAGCGTTGTTCTGGCTCCTGCCCAGTACTTC.

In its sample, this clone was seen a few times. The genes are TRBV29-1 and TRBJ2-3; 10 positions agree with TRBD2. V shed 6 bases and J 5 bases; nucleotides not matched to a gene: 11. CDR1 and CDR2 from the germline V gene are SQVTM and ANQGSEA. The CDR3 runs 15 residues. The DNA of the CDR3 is TGCAGCGTGGCTACCGGGACTAGCGCAGTAGATACGCAGTATTTT. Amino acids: CSVATGTSAVDTQYF.

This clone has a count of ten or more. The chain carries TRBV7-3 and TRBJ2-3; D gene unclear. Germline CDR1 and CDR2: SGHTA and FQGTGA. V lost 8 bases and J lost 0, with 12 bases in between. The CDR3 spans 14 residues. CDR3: CASSDAASTDTQYF. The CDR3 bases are TGTGCCAGCTCGGACGCAGCTAGCACAGATACGCAGTATTTT. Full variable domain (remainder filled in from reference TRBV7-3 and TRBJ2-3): GAGVSQTPSNKVTEKGKYVELRCDPISGHTALYWYRQSLGQGPEFLIYFQGTGAADDSGLPNDRFFAVRPEGSVSTLKIQRTERGDSAVYLCASSDAASTDTQYFGPGTRLTVL.

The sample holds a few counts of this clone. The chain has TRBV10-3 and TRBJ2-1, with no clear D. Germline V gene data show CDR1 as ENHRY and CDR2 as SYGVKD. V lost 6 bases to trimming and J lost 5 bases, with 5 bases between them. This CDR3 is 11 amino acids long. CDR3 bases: TGTGCCATCAGCAGAAACAATGAGCAGTTCTTC. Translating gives CAISRNNEQFF.

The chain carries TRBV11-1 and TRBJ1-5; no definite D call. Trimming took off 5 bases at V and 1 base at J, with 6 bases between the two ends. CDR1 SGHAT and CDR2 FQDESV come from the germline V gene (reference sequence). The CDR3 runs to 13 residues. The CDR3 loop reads CASSVDSNQPQHF. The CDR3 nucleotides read TGTGCCAGCAGCGTTGACAGCAATCAGCCCCAGCATTTT.

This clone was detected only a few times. This CDR3 reads CASRETGVNTEAFF. CDR3 bases: TGTGCCAGCAGGGAGACAGGCGTTAACACTGAAGCTTTCTTT. The genes are TRBV7-2 and TRBJ1-1; D might be TRBD1 (6 bases). V was cut by 6 bases and J by 2 bases, with 13 bases left in between. Germline-derived CDR1 and CDR2 are SGHTA and FQGNSA. This CDR3 has 14 residues.

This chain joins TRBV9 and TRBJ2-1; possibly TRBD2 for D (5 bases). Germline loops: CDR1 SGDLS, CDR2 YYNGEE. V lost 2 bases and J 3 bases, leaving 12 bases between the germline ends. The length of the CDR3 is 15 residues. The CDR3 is CASSVRDTHYNEQFF. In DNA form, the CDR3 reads TGTGCCAGCAGCGTCCGGGATACCCACTACAATGAGCAGTTCTTC.

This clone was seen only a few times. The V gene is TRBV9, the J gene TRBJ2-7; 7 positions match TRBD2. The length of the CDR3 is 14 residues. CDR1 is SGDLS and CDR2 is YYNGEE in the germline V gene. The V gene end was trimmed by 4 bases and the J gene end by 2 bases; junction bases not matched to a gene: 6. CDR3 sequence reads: CASSPTSVAYEQYF. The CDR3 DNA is TGTGCCAGCAGCCCAACTAGCGTGGCCTACGAGCAGTACTTC.

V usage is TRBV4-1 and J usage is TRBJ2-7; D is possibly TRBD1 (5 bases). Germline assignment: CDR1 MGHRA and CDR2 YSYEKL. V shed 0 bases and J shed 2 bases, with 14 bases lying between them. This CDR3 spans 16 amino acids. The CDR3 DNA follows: TGCGCCAGCAGCCAAGAAGGGGCAGGGTACACCTACGAGCAGTACTTC. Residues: CASSQEGAGYTYEQYF.

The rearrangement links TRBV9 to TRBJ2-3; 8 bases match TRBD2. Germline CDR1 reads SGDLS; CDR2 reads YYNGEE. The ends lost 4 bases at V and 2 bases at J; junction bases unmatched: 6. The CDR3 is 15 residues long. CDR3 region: CASSLTTSVTDTQYF. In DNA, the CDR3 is TGTGCCAGCAGCCTAACGACTAGCGTCACAGATACGCAGTATTTT. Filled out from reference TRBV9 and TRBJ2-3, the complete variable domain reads DSGVTQTPKHLITATGQRVTLRCSPRSGDLSVYWYQQSLDQGLQFLIQYYNGEERAKGNILERFSAQQFPDLHSELNLSSLELGDSALYFCASSLTTSVTDTQYFGPGTRLTVL.

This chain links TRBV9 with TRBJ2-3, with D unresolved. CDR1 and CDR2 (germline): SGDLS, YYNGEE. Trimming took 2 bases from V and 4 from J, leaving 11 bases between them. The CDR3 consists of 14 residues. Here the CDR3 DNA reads TGTGCCAGCAGCGTGACCGGGCCCCCAGATACGCAGTATTTT. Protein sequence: CASSVTGPPDTQYF.

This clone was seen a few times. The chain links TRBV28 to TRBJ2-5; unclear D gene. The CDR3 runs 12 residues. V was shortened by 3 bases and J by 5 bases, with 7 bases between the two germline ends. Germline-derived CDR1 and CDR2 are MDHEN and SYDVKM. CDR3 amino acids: CASSFLRETQYF. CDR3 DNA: TGTGCCAGCAGTTTTCTTCGGGAGACCCAGTACTTC. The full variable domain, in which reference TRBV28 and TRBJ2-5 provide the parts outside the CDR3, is DVKVTQSSRYLVKRTGEKVFLECVQDMDHENMFWYRQDPGLGLRLIYFSYDVKMKEKGDIPEGYSVSREKKERFSLILESASTNQTSMYLCASSFLRETQYFGPGTRLLVL.

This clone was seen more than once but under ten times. CDR3 amino acids: CATSTTRSRETQYF. The CDR3 DNA reads as TGTGCCACCAGCACTACTAGGTCGCGCGAGACCCAGTACTTC. The V gene is TRBV15, the J gene TRBJ2-5; perhaps TRBD2 as D (5 bases). CDR1 LNHNV and CDR2 YYDKDF come from the germline V gene (reference sequence). CDR3 size: 14 residues. The V end was cut by 4 bases, the J end by 5 bases, with 14 bases between.

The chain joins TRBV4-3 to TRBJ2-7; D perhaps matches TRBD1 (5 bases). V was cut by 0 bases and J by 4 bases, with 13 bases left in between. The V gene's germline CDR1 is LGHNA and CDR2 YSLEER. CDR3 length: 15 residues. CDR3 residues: CASSQETPGAYEQYF. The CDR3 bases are TGCGCCAGCAGCCAAGAAACCCCTGGGGCTTACGAGCAGTACTTC.

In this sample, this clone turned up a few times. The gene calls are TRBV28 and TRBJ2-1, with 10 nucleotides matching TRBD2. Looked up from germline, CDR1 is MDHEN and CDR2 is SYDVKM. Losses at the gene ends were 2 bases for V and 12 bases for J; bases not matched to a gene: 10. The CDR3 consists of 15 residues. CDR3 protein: CASSLPSGRAGGQFF. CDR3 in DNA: TGTGCCAGCAGTTTACCGAGCGGGAGGGCAGGCGGGCAGTTCTTC.

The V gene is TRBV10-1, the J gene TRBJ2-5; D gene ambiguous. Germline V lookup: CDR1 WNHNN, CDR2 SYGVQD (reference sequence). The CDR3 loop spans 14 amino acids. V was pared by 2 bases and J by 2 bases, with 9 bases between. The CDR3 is CASSETGRQETQYF. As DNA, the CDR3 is TGCGCCAGCAGTGAGACCGGCAGACAAGAGACCCAGTACTTC.

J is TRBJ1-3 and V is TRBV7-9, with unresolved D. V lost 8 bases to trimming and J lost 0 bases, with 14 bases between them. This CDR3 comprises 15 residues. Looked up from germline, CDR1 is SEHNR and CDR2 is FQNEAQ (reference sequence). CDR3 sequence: CASPPSGVSGNTIYF. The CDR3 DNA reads TGTGCCAGCCCCCCTTCCGGCGTCTCTGGAAACACCATATATTTT.

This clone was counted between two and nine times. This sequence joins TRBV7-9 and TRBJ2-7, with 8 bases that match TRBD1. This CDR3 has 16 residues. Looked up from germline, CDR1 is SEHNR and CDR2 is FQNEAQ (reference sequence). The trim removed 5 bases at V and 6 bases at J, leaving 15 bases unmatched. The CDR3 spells CASSTSLQGERREQYF. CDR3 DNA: TGTGCCAGCAGCACTTCATTACAGGGGGAGCGGCGCGAGCAGTACTTC.

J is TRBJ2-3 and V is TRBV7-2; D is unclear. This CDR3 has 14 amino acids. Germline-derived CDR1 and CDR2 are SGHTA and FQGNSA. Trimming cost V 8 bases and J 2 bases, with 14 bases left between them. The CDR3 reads CASRRAGPTDTQYF. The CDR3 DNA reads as TGTGCCAGCCGTAGGGCAGGCCCCACAGATACGCAGTATTTT.

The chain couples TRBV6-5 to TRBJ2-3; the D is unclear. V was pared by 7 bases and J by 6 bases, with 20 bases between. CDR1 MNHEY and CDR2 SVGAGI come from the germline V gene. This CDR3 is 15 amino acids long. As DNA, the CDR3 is TGTGCCAGCACAAACCTTGGGTACGACGGGGATACGCAGTATTTT. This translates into CASTNLGYDGDTQYF.

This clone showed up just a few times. DNA of the CDR3: TGTGCCAGCAGAACAGACAGGGGGCGAGAGACCCAGTACTTC. Translation gives CASRTDRGRETQYF. The chain employs TRBV6-5 and TRBJ2-5, with 10 bases lining up with TRBD1. The germline gives CDR1 MNHEY, CDR2 SVGAGI. The CDR3 runs to 14 residues. After removal of 6 bases from V and 4 bases from J, the junction contained 5 bases not matched to a gene.